This T cell receptor (beta chain) was profiled in a study of blood T cell repertoires in COVID-19. The overall study: T cells, B-cell-depleted T cells, or PBMCs supplied cDNA or gDNA.

In terms of age and location, participants ranged from about 18 to 89 years and lived in under 30 US areas. From germline, CDR1 is MDHEN and CDR2 SYDVKM. The CDR3 spans 14 residues. V was pared by 8 bases and J by 7 bases, with 15 bases between. Method: immunoSEQ multiplex PCR; TCRdb's copy keeps in-frame clones and lacks some. The sample holds some 250,000 clones, 85% to 90% seen once. The gene calls are TRBV28 and TRBJ1-6; D not resolved. The sequence derives from a woman under 40 with acute COVID-19. The sample comprised PBMCs or T cells enriched from blood (not recorded which). The CDR3 loop is CASGPAEMNSPLHF. DNA for the CDR3: TGTGCCAGCGGTCCCGCGGAGATGAATTCACCCCTCCACTTT.